This T cell receptor (beta chain) was identified in a study of blood T cell repertoires in COVID-19. Turning to the study itself: Acute-phase and convalescent COVID-19 samples originated in the United States, Italy and Spain. Sources were T cells, B-cell-depleted T cells, or PBMCs; the material itself was cDNA or gDNA.

Germline V CDR1 and CDR2: LGHDT, YNNKEL (reference sequence). The CDR3 covers 16 residues. Trimming took off 4 bases at V and 1 base at J, with 11 bases between the two ends. Authors' methods: Amplification of reference gene primers was used by the study to estimate nucleated cell counts. The assay was immunoSEQ multiplex PCR, and TCRdb's table has in-frame clones only and misses some. V and J calls and clone size are copied from that table; D and trimming were computed from the DNA. The data hold tens of thousands of clones, with roughly 79% observed a single time. This chain joins TRBV3-1 (or the pseudogene TRBV3-2) and TRBJ2-6, with D possibly matching TRBD1 (6 bases). The TCR sequence derives from a woman aged 55-75 years with acute or convalescent COVID-19. The sample consisted of peripheral blood. Here the CDR3 reads CASSRRGQSGANVLTF. The CDR3 DNA reads TGTGCCAGCAGCCGTCGAGGACAGTCTGGGGCCAACGTCCTGACTTTC.